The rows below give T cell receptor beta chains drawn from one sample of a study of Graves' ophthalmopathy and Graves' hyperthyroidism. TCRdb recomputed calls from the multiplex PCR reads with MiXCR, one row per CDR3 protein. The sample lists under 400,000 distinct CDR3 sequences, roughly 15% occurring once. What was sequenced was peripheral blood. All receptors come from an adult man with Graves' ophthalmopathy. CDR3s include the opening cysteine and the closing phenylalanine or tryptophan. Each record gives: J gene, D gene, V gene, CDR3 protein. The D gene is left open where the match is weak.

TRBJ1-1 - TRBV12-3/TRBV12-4 CASTSRVTEAFF
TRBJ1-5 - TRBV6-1 CASSEADQPQHF
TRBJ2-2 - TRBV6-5 CASSYKEELFF
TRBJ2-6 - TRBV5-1 CASSLWTAGSGANVLTF
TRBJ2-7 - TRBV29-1 CSVGSSYEQYF
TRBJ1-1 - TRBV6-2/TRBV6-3 CASITLSEAFF
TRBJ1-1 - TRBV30 CAWSVKGFNTEAFF
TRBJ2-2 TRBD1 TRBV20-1 CSAPGTGFFNTGELFF
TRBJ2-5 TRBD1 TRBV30 CAWIGQGATQETQYF
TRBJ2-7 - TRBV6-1 CASSDVGFSYEQYF
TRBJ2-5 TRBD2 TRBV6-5 CASSFASGQETQYF
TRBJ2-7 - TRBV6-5 CASSFLGRDIRPEQYF
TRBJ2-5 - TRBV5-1 CASSAKETQYF
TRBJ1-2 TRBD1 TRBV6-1 CASSRTGEGYTF
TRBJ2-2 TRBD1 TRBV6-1 CASSTGGAGTGELFF
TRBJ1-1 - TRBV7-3 CASSLGHGTEAFF
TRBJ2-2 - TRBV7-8 CASSLERSGDTGELFF
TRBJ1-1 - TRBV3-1 CASSQDSGTSEAFF
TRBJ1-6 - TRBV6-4 CASSDGGGNSPLHF
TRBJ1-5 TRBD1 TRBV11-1 CASSGTGVQPQLF
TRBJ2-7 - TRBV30 CAWGRGGEQYF
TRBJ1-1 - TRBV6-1 CASSEKGGRAEAFF
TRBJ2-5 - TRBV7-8 CASGRRTEETQYF
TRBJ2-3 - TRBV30 CAWVKGDFTTDTQYF
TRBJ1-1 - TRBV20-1 CSAREYHREGIAEAFF
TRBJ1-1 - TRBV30 CAWTEGPMNTEAFF
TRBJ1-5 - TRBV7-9 CASSLMGDHQPQHF
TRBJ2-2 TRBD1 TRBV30 CAWGTGTGLAGELFF
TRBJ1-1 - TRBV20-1 CSARGGGSDTEAFF
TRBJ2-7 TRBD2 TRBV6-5 CASSFGGAGVAYEQYF
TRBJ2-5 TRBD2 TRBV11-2 CASGGPLAGGGTQYF
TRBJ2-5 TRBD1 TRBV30 CAWRRTGFGTQYF
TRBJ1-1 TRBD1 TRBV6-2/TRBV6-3 CASSKGTGAVVTEAFF
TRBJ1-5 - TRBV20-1 CSARDPTGGGQPQHF
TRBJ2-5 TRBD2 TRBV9 CASSPGTSGGALETQYF
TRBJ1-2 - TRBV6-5 CASSYLGSGDGYTF
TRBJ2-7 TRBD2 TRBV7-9 CASSRTLAGEQYF
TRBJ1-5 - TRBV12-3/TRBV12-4 CASSGGRGDQPQHF
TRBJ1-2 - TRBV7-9 CASSPGQIRGYTF
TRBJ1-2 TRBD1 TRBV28 CASRRQGFYGYTF
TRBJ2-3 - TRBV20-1 CSAPRQRGTDTQYF
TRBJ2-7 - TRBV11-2 CASSPGLYSYEQYF
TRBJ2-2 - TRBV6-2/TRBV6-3 CASSRPQGELFF
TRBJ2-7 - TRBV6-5 CASSYWGHGNYEQYF
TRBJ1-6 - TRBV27 CASSLEERLGPLHF
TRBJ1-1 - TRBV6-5 CASRVPGRGGYTEAFF
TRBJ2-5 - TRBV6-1 CASLVGGGETQYF
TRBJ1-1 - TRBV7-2 CANSLVRPRTVNTEAFF